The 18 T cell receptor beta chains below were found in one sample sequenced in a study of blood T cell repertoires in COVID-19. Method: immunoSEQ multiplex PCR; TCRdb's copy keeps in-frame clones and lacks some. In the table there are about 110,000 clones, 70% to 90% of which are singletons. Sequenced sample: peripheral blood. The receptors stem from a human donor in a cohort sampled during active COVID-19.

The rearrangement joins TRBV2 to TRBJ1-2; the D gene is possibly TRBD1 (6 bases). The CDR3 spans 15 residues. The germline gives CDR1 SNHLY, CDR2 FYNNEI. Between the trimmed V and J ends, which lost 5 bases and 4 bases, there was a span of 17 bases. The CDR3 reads CASSPKKGVLYGYTF. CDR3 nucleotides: TGTGCCAGCAGTCCAAAAAAGGGGGTACTCTATGGCTACACCTTC.

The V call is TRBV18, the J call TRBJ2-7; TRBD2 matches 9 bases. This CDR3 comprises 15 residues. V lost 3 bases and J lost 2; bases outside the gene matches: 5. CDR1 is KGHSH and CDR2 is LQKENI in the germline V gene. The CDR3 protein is CASSPGTSRPYEQYF. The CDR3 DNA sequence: TGTGCCAGCTCACCCGGGACTAGCAGGCCCTACGAGCAGTACTTC. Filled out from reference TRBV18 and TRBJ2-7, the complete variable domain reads NAGVMQNPRHLVRRRGQEARLRCSPMKGHSHVYWYRQLPEEGLKFMVYLQKENIIDESGMPKERFSAEFPKEGPSILRIQQVVRGDSAAYFCASSPGTSRPYEQYFGPGTRLTVT.

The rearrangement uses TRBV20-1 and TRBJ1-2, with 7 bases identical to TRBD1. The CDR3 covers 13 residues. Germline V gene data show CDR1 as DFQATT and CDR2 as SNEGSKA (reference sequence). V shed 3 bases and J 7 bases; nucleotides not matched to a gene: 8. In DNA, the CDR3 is TGCAGTGCTAGTACAGGGGATCATTCTGGCTACACCTTC. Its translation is CSASTGDHSGYTF.

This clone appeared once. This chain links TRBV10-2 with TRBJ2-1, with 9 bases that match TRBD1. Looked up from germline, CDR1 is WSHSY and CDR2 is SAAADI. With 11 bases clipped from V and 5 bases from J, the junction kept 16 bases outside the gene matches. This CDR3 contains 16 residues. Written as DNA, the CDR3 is TGCGCCGCAGCTGCCCGCCCGGGACAGGGACACAATGAGCAGTTCTTC. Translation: CAAAARPGQGHNEQFF.

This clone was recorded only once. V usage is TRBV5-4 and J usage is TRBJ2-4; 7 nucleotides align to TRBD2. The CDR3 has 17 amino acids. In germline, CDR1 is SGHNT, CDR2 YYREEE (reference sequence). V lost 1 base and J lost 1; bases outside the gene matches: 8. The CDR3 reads CASSLLRGVDAKNIQYF. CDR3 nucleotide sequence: TGTGCCAGCAGCTTGTTACGGGGGGTTGATGCCAAAAACATTCAGTACTTC.

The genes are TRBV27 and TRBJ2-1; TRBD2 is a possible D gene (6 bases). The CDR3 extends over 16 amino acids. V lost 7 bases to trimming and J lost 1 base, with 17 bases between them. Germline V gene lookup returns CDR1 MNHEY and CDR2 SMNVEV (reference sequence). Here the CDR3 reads CASNQLGLASYNEQFF. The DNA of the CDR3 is TGTGCCAGCAACCAACTGGGGCTAGCGTCCTACAATGAGCAGTTCTTC.

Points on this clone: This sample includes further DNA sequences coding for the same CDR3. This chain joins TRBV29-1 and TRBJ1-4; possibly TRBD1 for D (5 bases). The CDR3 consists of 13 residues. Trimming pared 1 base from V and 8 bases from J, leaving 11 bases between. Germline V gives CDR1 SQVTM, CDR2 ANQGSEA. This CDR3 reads CSVEAGGAEKLFF. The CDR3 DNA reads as TGCAGCGTTGAAGCGGGAGGGGCGGAAAAACTGTTTTTT.

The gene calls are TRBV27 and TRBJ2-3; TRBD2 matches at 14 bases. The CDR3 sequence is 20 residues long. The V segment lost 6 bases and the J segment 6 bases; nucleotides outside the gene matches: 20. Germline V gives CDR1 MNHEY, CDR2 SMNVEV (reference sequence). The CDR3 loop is CASSLGNQRLAGGQLDTQYF. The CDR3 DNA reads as TGTGCCAGCAGCCTCGGCAACCAGCGACTAGCGGGAGGGCAATTGGATACGCAGTATTTT.

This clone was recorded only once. The DNA for the CDR3 is TGTGCCAGCAGCCCAGGCGGGGGCGTGATGGAGACCCAGTACTTC. Encoded protein: CASSPGGGVMETQYF. The rearrangement uses TRBV7-9 and TRBJ2-5; possible D gene TRBD2, 7 bases. CDR1 and CDR2 from the germline V gene are SEHNR and FQNEAQ (reference sequence). V was clipped by 5 bases and J by 5 bases, with 18 bases between them. The CDR3 totals 15 residues.

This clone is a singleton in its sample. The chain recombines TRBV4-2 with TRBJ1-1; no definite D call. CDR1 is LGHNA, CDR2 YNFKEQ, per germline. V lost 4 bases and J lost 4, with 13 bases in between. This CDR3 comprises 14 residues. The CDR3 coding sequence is TGTGCCAGCAGCCTCTCAAGTCGAGCCACTGAAGCTTTCTTT. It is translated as CASSLSSRATEAFF.

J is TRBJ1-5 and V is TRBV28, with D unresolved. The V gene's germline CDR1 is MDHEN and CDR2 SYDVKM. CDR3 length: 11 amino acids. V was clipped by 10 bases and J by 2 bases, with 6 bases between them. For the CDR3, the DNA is TGTGCCAACGGTCGCAATCAGCCCCAGCATTTT. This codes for CANGRNQPQHF.

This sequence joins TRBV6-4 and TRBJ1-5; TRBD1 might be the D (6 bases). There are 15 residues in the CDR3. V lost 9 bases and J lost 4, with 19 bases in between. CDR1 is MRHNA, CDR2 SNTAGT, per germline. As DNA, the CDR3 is TGTGCCAGGGCATCGAGGGGGGGAGTAAATCAGCCCCAGCATTTT. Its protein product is CARASRGGVNQPQHF.

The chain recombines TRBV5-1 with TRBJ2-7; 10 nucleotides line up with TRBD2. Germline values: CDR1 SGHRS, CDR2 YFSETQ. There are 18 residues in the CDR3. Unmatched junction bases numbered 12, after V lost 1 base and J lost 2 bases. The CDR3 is CASSLRLLAGAPTYEQYF. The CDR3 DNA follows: TGCGCCAGCAGCTTGCGCCTTCTAGCGGGAGCCCCGACCTACGAGCAGTACTTC.

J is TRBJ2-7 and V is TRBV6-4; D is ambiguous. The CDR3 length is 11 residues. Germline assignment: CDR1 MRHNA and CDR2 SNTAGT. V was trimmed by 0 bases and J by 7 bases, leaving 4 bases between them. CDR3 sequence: CASSDSAEQYF. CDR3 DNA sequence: TGTGCCAGCAGTGACTCAGCGGAGCAGTACTTC.

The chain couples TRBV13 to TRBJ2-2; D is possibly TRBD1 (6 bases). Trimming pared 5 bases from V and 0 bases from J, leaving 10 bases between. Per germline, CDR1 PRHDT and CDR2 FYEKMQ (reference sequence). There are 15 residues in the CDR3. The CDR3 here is CASSRTATNTGELFF. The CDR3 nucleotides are TGTGCCAGCAGCAGGACAGCAACGAACACCGGGGAGCTGTTTTTT.

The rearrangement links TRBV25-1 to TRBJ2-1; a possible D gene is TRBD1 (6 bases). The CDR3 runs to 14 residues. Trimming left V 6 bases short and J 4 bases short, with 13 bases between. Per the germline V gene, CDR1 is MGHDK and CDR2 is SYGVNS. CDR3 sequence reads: CASRPNREYNEQFF. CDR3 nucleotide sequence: TGTGCCAGCAGGCCCAACAGGGAATACAATGAGCAGTTCTTC.

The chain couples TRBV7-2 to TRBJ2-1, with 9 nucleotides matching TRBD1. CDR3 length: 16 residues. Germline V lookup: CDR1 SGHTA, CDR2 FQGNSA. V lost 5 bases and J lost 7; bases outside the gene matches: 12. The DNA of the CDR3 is TGTGCCAGCAGCGCCGCCGGGACAGGGTTATGGAATGAGCAGTTCTTC. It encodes CASSAAGTGLWNEQFF.

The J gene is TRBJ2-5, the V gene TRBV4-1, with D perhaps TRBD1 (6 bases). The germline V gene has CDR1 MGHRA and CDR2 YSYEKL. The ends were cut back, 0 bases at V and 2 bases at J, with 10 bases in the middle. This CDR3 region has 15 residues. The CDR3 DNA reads TGCGCCAGCAGCCAAGACGGGACACTACAAGAGACCCAGTACTTC. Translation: CASSQDGTLQETQYF.